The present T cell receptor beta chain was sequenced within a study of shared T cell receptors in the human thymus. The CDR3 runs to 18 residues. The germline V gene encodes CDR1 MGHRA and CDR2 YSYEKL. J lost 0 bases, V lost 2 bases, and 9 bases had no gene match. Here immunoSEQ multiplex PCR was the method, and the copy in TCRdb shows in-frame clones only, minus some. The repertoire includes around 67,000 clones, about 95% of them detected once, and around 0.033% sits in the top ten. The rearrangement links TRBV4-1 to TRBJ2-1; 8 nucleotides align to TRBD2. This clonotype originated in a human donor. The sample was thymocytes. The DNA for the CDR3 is TGCGCCAGCAGCCAACCCAGCGGGGGTGAGAGCTCCTACAATGAGCAGTTCTTC. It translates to CASSQPSGGESSYNEQFF.